This TCR beta chain was captured in a study of cytomegalovirus exposure and HLA in healthy donors. Study findings and constraints: About 90% or about 30% of the time was how often most TCR beta V segments were productive, according to an earlier analysis. In a later analysis, at a false discovery rate of 0.05, approximately 18,000 TCR beta sequences were associated with HLA alleles. It was reported in a later analysis that an Asian-associated ancestry cluster showed fewer N-insertions than the approximately 690-donor mean.

Germline CDR1 and CDR2: MNHEY and SVGAGI. CDR3 size: 15 residues. The V gene lost 6 bases and the J gene lost 0 bases, with 15 bases spanning the gap. A remark on this clone: Its specificity is unknown.

A multiplex PCR was run with 60 Vbeta primers and 13 Jbeta primers. In the source study's methods: Later analysis identified tens of millions of unique TCR beta chains, roughly 11 million shared. Profiling relied on immunoSEQ multiplex PCR, and the TCRdb table lists in-frame clones only, not all of them. The V and J calls and clone size come from that table; D and trimming were worked out from the DNA. The table includes about 130,000 clones, 79% detected once. Sequenced: PBMCs. This chain connects TRBV6-5 to TRBJ2-7, with D possibly matching TRBD2 (6 bases). This clonotype was sampled from a man in his forties in good health and CMV-seropositive. The CDR3 DNA sequence: TGTGCCAGCAGCGCCCTAGCGACCACCTCCTACGAGCAGTACTTC. Its translation: CASSALATTSYEQYF.